The 25 T cell receptor beta chains reported below all come from one sample, sequenced in a study of T cell responses to AZD1222 COVID-19 vaccine. Method: immunoSEQ multiplex PCR; TCRdb's copy keeps in-frame clones and lacks some. In the table there are about 140,000 clones, 80% to 90% of which are singletons. Sequencing was performed on peripheral blood, taken on day 0 of AZD1222 vaccination. Receptor source: an adult in good health.

This chain links TRBV28 with TRBJ1-5; the D gene is possibly TRBD1 (6 bases). Trimming took 6 bases from V and 1 from J, leaving 25 bases between them. Looked up from germline, CDR1 is MDHEN and CDR2 is SYDVKM. The CDR3 has 19 amino acids. The CDR3 region is CASSDGLWGRVKSNQPQHF. The CDR3 nucleotides are TGTGCCAGCAGCGACGGACTGTGGGGGCGGGTCAAAAGCAATCAGCCCCAGCATTTT. The full variable domain, rest sourced from reference TRBV28 and TRBJ1-5, is DVKVTQSSRYLVKRTGEKVFLECVQDMDHENMFWYRQDPGLGLRLIYFSYDVKMKEKGDIPEGYSVSREKKERFSLILESASTNQTSMYLCASSDGLWGRVKSNQPQHFGDGTRLSIL.

The genes are TRBV29-1 and TRBJ1-1, with D uncertain. Germline V lookup: CDR1 SQVTM, CDR2 ANQGSEA. The CDR3 runs to 13 residues. V was trimmed by 4 bases and J by 1 base, leaving 10 bases between them. CDR3 coding DNA: TGCAGCGTTGTTCGGTTAGGGAACACTGAAGCTTTCTTT. It translates to CSVVRLGNTEAFF.

The rearrangement uses TRBV28 and TRBJ1-2, with D possibly being TRBD1 (5 bases). The CDR3 loop spans 15 amino acids. V was trimmed by 3 bases and J by 4 bases, leaving 15 bases between them. The germline gives CDR1 MDHEN, CDR2 SYDVKM. The CDR3 DNA is TGTGCCAGCAGTTTTTCGGGGCGGGGAAGCTATGGCTACACCTTC. Translation gives CASSFSGRGSYGYTF.

The chain recombines TRBV9 with TRBJ1-6; no reliable D call. The V and J ends lost 8 bases and 9 bases respectively, with 9 bases between them. The CDR3 has 11 amino acids. Per germline, CDR1 SGDLS and CDR2 YYNGEE. The CDR3 here is CARVWGSPLHF. The CDR3 bases are TGTGCCAGGGTTTGGGGTTCACCCCTCCACTTT.

This chain uses TRBV27 with TRBJ2-1; 12 bases are shared with TRBD1. The CDR3 covers 14 residues. The V gene's germline CDR1 is MNHEY and CDR2 SMNVEV (reference sequence). Trimming cost V 4 bases and J 10 bases; bases outside gene matches: 5. The CDR3 coding sequence is TGTGCCAGCAGTTGGGGACAGGGGGCAGGGGAGCAGTTCTTC. As protein: CASSWGQGAGEQFF.

This chain links TRBV5-1 with TRBJ2-1; the match to TRBD2 covers 9 bases. The V and J ends lost 1 base and 0 bases, in that order; junction bases with no gene match: 8. CDR1 SGHRS and CDR2 YFSETQ come from the germline V gene. The CDR3 length is 18 residues. In nucleotides, the CDR3 is TGCGCCAGCAGCTTGAGAGCAAGCGGGGGGAGCTCCTACAATGAGCAGTTCTTC. It specifies CASSLRASGGSSYNEQFF.

This clone came up once. This chain joins TRBV27 and TRBJ2-2; possible D gene TRBD1, 6 bases. The CDR3 has 17 amino acids. Germline V CDR1 and CDR2: MNHEY, SMNVEV (reference sequence). Trimming shortened V by 2 bases and J by 3 bases, and 16 bases separated the two germline ends. This CDR3 is CASSLIQGFFDTGELFF. In nucleotides, the CDR3 is TGTGCCAGCAGTTTAATCCAGGGGTTCTTCGACACCGGGGAGCTGTTTTTT.

The count of this clone is one. V gene TRBV5-4 combines with J gene TRBJ2-1, with TRBD2 matching over 13 bases. The CDR3 runs 18 residues. V dropped 4 bases and J dropped 7; count of bases not matched to a gene: 14. CDR1 is SGHNT, CDR2 YYREEE, per germline (reference sequence). CDR3 protein: CASSLFFRRTSGSNEQFF. CDR3 sequence (DNA): TGTGCCAGCAGCCTTTTTTTTCGGAGGACTAGCGGGAGTAATGAGCAGTTCTTC.

The V call is TRBV10-3, the J call TRBJ2-7; D might be TRBD2 (6 bases). The V gene's germline CDR1 is ENHRY and CDR2 SYGVKD. Trimming stripped 11 bases from V and 7 bases from J, with 18 bases between. The CDR3 is 12 amino acids. CDR3 nucleotides: TGTGCCCTAGGGGCGCCCGCGGGGGAGCAGTACTTC. Its protein is CALGAPAGEQYF.

The DNA of the CDR3 is TGTGCCAGCAGCTTAGCAGGACTCTATGGCTACACCTTC. Its translation is CASSLAGLYGYTF. V usage is TRBV11-2 and J usage is TRBJ1-2; D is uncertain. Trimming took 1 base from V and 4 from J, leaving 7 bases between them. Germline values: CDR1 SGHAT, CDR2 FQNNGV. The CDR3 totals 13 residues.

This rearrangement joins TRBV6-5 to TRBJ1-4, with unresolved D. Deletions cut 6 bases from V and 0 bases from J, with 11 bases between. The CDR3 is 15 amino acids. The germline V gene has CDR1 MNHEY and CDR2 SVGAGI. The CDR3 region has the DNA TGTGCCAGCAGCAAACGACGGCCAACTAATGAAAAACTGTTTTTT. This translates into CASSKRRPTNEKLFF.

The V gene is TRBV3-1 (or the pseudogene TRBV3-2), the J gene TRBJ2-1; TRBD1 might be the D (5 bases). The germline gives CDR1 LGHDT, CDR2 YNNKEL (reference sequence). Trimming took 7 bases from V and 3 from J, leaving 16 bases between them. This CDR3 region has 15 residues. Here the CDR3 DNA reads TGTGCCAGCAAATTGGCAGGGATAGGCTACAATGAGCAGTTCTTC. It encodes CASKLAGIGYNEQFF.

CDR3 DNA: TGTGCCAGCAGAAAGGACGGCTCACCCCTCCACTTT. This sequence encodes CASRKDGSPLHF. V gene TRBV7-9 combines with J gene TRBJ1-6, with D unclear. Trimming removed 6 bases from V and 10 bases from J, with 10 bases in between. The CDR3 length is 12 residues. The V gene's germline CDR1 is SEHNR and CDR2 FQNEAQ (reference sequence).

The chain is built from TRBV4-1 and TRBJ1-1, with 9 positions matching TRBD1. V lost 2 bases to trimming and J lost 9 bases; unmatched junction nucleotides: 10. The CDR3 is made up of 15 amino acids. Germline V gene lookup returns CDR1 MGHRA and CDR2 YSYEKL. The CDR3 reads CASSQPTGGKIQAFF. The CDR3 DNA follows: TGCGCCAGCAGCCAACCTACAGGGGGCAAGATTCAAGCTTTCTTT.

The chain joins TRBV3-1 (or the pseudogene TRBV3-2) to TRBJ2-1; the match to TRBD2 covers 7 bases. The germline V gene has CDR1 LGHDT and CDR2 YNNKEL (reference sequence). The CDR3 has 16 amino acids. The V and J ends lost 1 base and 7 bases, in that order; junction bases with no gene match: 10. CDR3 region: CASSQVFPGEGNEQFF. The CDR3 DNA reads as TGTGCCAGCAGCCAAGTTTTCCCCGGGGAGGGGAATGAGCAGTTCTTC.

The chain has TRBV28 and TRBJ1-2; unclear D gene. CDR3 size: 12 residues. Trimming shortened V by 4 bases and J by 6 bases, and 9 bases separated the two germline ends. Germline lookup yields CDR1 MDHEN and CDR2 SYDVKM. The CDR3 sequence is CASSSPGDGYTF. In DNA form, the CDR3 reads TGTGCCAGCAGTTCCCCCGGGGATGGCTACACCTTC.

The rearrangement joins TRBV13 to TRBJ2-4, with D possibly being TRBD1 (6 bases). The CDR3 sequence is 15 residues long. The germline gives CDR1 PRHDT, CDR2 FYEKMQ (reference sequence). Trimming pared 2 bases from V and 4 bases from J, leaving 12 bases between. CDR3 residues: CASSLSGALKNIQYF. CDR3 bases: TGTGCCAGCAGCTTATCAGGGGCCCTGAAAAACATTCAGTACTTC.

This clone was detected once. The gene calls are TRBV9 and TRBJ1-3; no clear D gene. CDR1 and CDR2 (germline): SGDLS, YYNGEE. The length of the CDR3 is 15 residues. Trimming pared 1 base from V and 2 bases from J, leaving 10 bases between. The CDR3, as DNA: TGTGCCAGCAGCGTATCACCGGCGACTGGAAACACCATATATTTT. It translates to CASSVSPATGNTIYF.

The chain employs TRBV29-1 and TRBJ1-2, with D perhaps TRBD1 (6 bases). V was trimmed by 2 bases and J by 7 bases, leaving 17 bases between them. Per germline, CDR1 SQVTM and CDR2 ANQGSEA. The CDR3 runs 14 residues. CDR3 sequence (DNA): TGCAGCGTTGAAAAACAGGGTGGGCCTCCTGGCTACACCTTC. Its protein product is CSVEKQGGPPGYTF.

The genes are TRBV13 and TRBJ2-1; 8 bases agree with TRBD1. The ends lost 4 bases at V and 9 bases at J; junction bases unmatched: 14. The CDR3 consists of 16 residues. Germline V gene lookup returns CDR1 PRHDT and CDR2 FYEKMQ (reference sequence). In DNA, the CDR3 is TGTGCCAGCAGCTCCTTTCTAAACAGGGGGTCAGGTGAGCAGTTCTTC. Amino acid sequence: CASSSFLNRGSGEQFF.

The DNA of the CDR3 is TGCGCCAGCCGCCAGACAGGGAAAGAAACTGAAGCTTTCTTT. This encodes CASRQTGKETEAFF. J is TRBJ1-1 and V is TRBV5-1; the match to TRBD1 covers 7 bases. The germline gives CDR1 SGHRS, CDR2 YFSETQ. The CDR3 is 14 amino acids. The J segment lost 5 bases and the V segment lost 7 bases, leaving 11 bases of the junction unmatched.

V is TRBV28 and J is TRBJ2-5, with D possibly matching TRBD1 (6 bases). Trimming took 6 bases from V and 1 from J, leaving 15 bases between them. Germline V gene data show CDR1 as MDHEN and CDR2 as SYDVKM. The length of the CDR3 is 15 residues. The CDR3 sequence is CASRGVGGFQETQYF. For the CDR3, the DNA is TGTGCCAGCAGAGGAGTAGGGGGATTCCAAGAGACCCAGTACTTC. The entire variable domain, with the rest obtained from reference TRBV28 and TRBJ2-5, is as follows: DVKVTQSSRYLVKRTGEKVFLECVQDMDHENMFWYRQDPGLGLRLIYFSYDVKMKEKGDIPEGYSVSREKKERFSLILESASTNQTSMYLCASRGVGGFQETQYFGPGTRLLVL.

The chain links TRBV7-2 to TRBJ1-4, with D perhaps matching TRBD1 (6 bases). V shed 4 bases and J shed 6 bases, with 18 bases lying between them. Germline loops: CDR1 SGHTA, CDR2 FQGNSA. This CDR3 spans 16 amino acids. CDR3 residues: CASSSTTGTLYEKLFF. In DNA, the CDR3 is TGTGCCAGCAGCTCAACCACAGGGACCCTCTATGAAAAACTGTTTTTT.

The V call is TRBV7-2, the J call TRBJ1-1; D uncertain. CDR1 is SGHTA, CDR2 FQGNSA, per germline. V lost 9 bases and J 6 bases, leaving 11 bases between the germline ends. The CDR3 extends over 11 amino acids. In DNA form, the CDR3 reads TGTGCCAGTACCGCGATGTCTGAAGCTTTCTTT. Translated, it gives CASTAMSEAFF.

As DNA, the CDR3 is TGTGCCAGCAGTGGGCCGACAGGCCAGAGGGGATCACCCCTCCACTTT. It specifies CASSGPTGQRGSPLHF. V gene TRBV25-1 combines with J gene TRBJ1-6; maybe TRBD1 (6 bases). This CDR3 has 16 amino acids. V was pared by 4 bases and J by 10 bases, with 20 bases between. From germline, CDR1 is MGHDK and CDR2 SYGVNS.